These T cell receptor beta chains were read from a single sample in a study of T cell responses to AZD1222 COVID-19 vaccine. Method: immunoSEQ multiplex PCR; TCRdb's copy keeps in-frame clones and lacks some. The table has about 130,000 clones, about 87% seen once. The specimen comprised peripheral blood, sampled on day 0 of AZD1222 vaccination. These receptors were collected from an adult in good health. CDR3s include the opening cysteine and the closing phenylalanine or tryptophan. D genes are given only for firm matches. The size entry is marked missing in some rows and otherwise reads once, few, many or a size class.

TRBV19	TRBJ2-5	TRBD2	once	TGTGCCAGTAGTAAGGGACTAGCGGGGTTAGTAGGAGAGACCCAGTACTTC	CASSKGLAGLVGETQYF
TRBV20-1	TRBJ2-7	.	.	TGCAGTGCTAGTTCCTACGAGCAGTACTTC	CSASSYEQYF
TRBV6-5	TRBJ1-2	.	.	TGTGCCAGCAGTTCAGGGCCGAATACTAACTATGGCTACACCTTC	CASSSGPNTNYGYTF
TRBV20-1	TRBJ1-1	.	.	TGCAGTGCTAGAGTTATCGATGAAGCTTTCTTT	CSARVIDEAFF
TRBV5-6	TRBJ2-7	TRBD1	.	TGTGCCAGCAGCAAGGGACAGGGGGACTACCCCTACGAGCAGTACTTC	CASSKGQGDYPYEQYF
TRBV11-2	TRBJ1-1	.	.	TGTGCCAGCAGCTTAGGGCCGAGTAGCACTGAAGCTTTCTTT	CASSLGPSSTEAFF
TRBV7-2	TRBJ2-5	.	.	TGTGCCAGCAGCGAAGGGGGGGACGGGGCGACCCAGTACTTC	CASSEGGDGATQYF
TRBV19	TRBJ1-2	.	.	TGTGCCAGTTCTTCCCAGGACAACTATGGCTACACCTTC	CASSSQDNYGYTF
TRBV19	TRBJ2-7	.	few	TGTGCCACCGGAGGATCCATGACAGGCGCGGCCGAGCAGTACTTC	CATGGSMTGAAEQYF
TRBV19	TRBJ1-5	.	.	TGTGCCAGTAGTAACGACCGGATCAATCAGCCCCAGCATTTT	CASSNDRINQPQHF
TRBV19	TRBJ1-2	.	.	TGTGCCAGCCTTGGGACGGCGGAGACTTATGGCTACACCTTC	CASLGTAETYGYTF
TRBV18	TRBJ2-1	TRBD2	.	TGTGCCAGCTCACCCGCTAGCGGGGGCCGAGGAGGAAATGAGCAGTTCTTC	CASSPASGGRGGNEQFF
TRBV5-1	TRBJ2-3	TRBD1	.	TGCGCCAGCAGCGCACGGGCTACCGGGACAGACACAGATACGCAGTATTTT	CASSARATGTDTDTQYF
TRBV5-1	TRBJ1-1	TRBD1	once	TGCGCCAGCAGCGATGGCATCAGGGGGACTGAAGCTTTCTTT	CASSDGIRGTEAFF
TRBV7-8	TRBJ1-1	.	.	TGTGCCAGCAGCTCGGACAGGAACACTGAAGCTTTCTTT	CASSSDRNTEAFF
TRBV5-1	TRBJ2-5	TRBD2	.	TGCGCCAGCAGGACACGGGGGGTCGAGACCCAGTACTTC	CASRTRGVETQYF
TRBV7-2	TRBJ2-5	TRBD2	once	TGTGCCAGCAGCTTACTAGCGGGAGGAGAGACCCAGTACTTC	CASSLLAGGETQYF
TRBV6-1	TRBJ1-2	TRBD1	.	TGTGCCAGCAGTGAATTCACAGGGGTTATTCGGGATGGCTACACCTTC	CASSEFTGVIRDGYTF
TRBV10-3	TRBJ2-7	.	few	TGTGCCATCAGTGAGGGCACCGTCGAATACGAGCAGTACTTC	CAISEGTVEYEQYF
TRBV5-4	TRBJ2-7	TRBD1	.	TGTGCCAGCAGCTCTACAGGGGACTACGAGCAGTACTTC	CASSSTGDYEQYF
TRBV27	TRBJ2-3	.	.	TGTGCCAGCAAGAACTTGGGGGGCACAGATACGCAGTATTTT	CASKNLGGTDTQYF
TRBV12-3/TRBV12-4	TRBJ2-3	.	.	TGTGCCAGCAGTTACGACATATATACGCAGTATTTT	CASSYDIYTQYF
TRBV6-2/TRBV6-3	TRBJ1-1	.	.	TGTGCCAGCAGCATCGTGGGAGCATCTAACACTGAAGCTTTCTTT	CASSIVGASNTEAFF
TRBV19	TRBJ1-5	.	.	TGTGCCAGTAATAGGGACAACAATCAGCCCCAGCATTTT	CASNRDNNQPQHF
TRBV5-1	TRBJ2-3	.	.	TGCGCCAGCAGTGATCAGAGCTCCACAGATACGCAGTATTTT	CASSDQSSTDTQYF
TRBV25-1	TRBJ1-5	.	.	TGTGCCAGCAGTGAACGTGGAGATCACAATCAGCCCCAGCATTTT	CASSERGDHNQPQHF
TRBV28	TRBJ2-6	.	.	TGTGCCAGCAGTTTCCCTTCTGGGGCCAACGTCCTGACTTTC	CASSFPSGANVLTF
TRBV28	TRBJ1-6	.	.	TGTGCCAGCAGTTTTGGCTCACCCCTCCACTTT	CASSFGSPLHF
TRBV3-1/TRBV3-2	TRBJ1-1	.	.	TGTGCCAGCAGCCAACCTGGCCCCAACACTGAAGCTTTCTTT	CASSQPGPNTEAFF
TRBV3-1/TRBV3-2	TRBJ2-7	.	.	TGTGCCAGCAGCCGAGTAAGACAGGACATCTACGAGCAGTACTTC	CASSRVRQDIYEQYF
TRBV6-5	TRBJ1-5	.	.	TGTGCCAGCAGTTACTCTGAGGGCCGCAATCAGCCCCAGCATTTT	CASSYSEGRNQPQHF
TRBV6-5	TRBJ1-1	.	.	TGTGCCAGCATCAGGGAGGGGACTGAAGCTTTCTTT	CASIREGTEAFF
TRBV10-3	TRBJ2-1	TRBD2	.	TGTGCCATCAGACAGACTAGCGGGCACAATGAGCAGTTCTTC	CAIRQTSGHNEQFF
TRBV6-1	TRBJ1-2	.	.	TGTGCCAGCAGTGAAGTTGGGCAGGGGTATGGCTACACCTTC	CASSEVGQGYGYTF
TRBV9	TRBJ1-3	.	.	TGTGCCAGCAGCCCTGGAAACACCATATATTTT	CASSPGNTIYF
TRBV10-3	TRBJ2-1	TRBD2	.	TGTGCCATCATTAGGACTAGCGGGAACTACAATGAGCAGTTCTTC	CAIIRTSGNYNEQFF
TRBV28	TRBJ2-4	.	.	TGTGCCAGCAGCCGGCAGGGTGGCAAAAACATTCAGTACTTC	CASSRQGGKNIQYF
TRBV20-1	TRBJ2-7	.	.	TGCAGTGCTGTCCCGGTAAACGAGCAGTACTTC	CSAVPVNEQYF
TRBV2	TRBJ1-2	.	.	TGTGCCAGCAGTGAAGACACATTACCAGACGGGGGATCTGGCTACACCTTC	CASSEDTLPDGGSGYTF
TRBV28	TRBJ1-2	.	.	TGTGCCAGCAGTTTAGTCCCCGGGCAGGGAGGAGGCTACACCTTC	CASSLVPGQGGGYTF
TRBV12-5	TRBJ2-2	.	.	TGTGCTAGTGGTCCTCGGGGCAGCCAATTTAGCGCGAACACCGGGGAGCTGTTTTTT	CASGPRGSQFSANTGELFF
TRBV4-1	TRBJ2-5	.	.	TGCGCCAGCAGCCAAGTTCTAGCTGAGACCCAGTACTTC	CASSQVLAETQYF
TRBV7-3	TRBJ2-1	.	once	TGTGCCAGCAGCTTAAATCCGAGCTCCTACAATGAGCAGTTCTTC	CASSLNPSSYNEQFF
TRBV29-1	TRBJ2-2	.	.	TGCAGCGTTGGAAGGGGACCGTCGGATGGCGGGGAGCTGTTTTTT	CSVGRGPSDGGELFF
TRBV19	TRBJ2-7	.	.	TGTGCCAGTAGTATAGATCTTGTAGGGCATCACTACGAGCAGTACTTC	CASSIDLVGHHYEQYF
TRBV24-1	TRBJ2-4	TRBD2	once	TGTGCCACCAGCCCCGGGACTACCCTAGCCAAAAACATTCAGTACTTC	CATSPGTTLAKNIQYF
TRBV29-1	TRBJ2-7	.	.	TGCAGCGCCGAGGGGGACCACTCCTACGAGCAGTACTTC	CSAEGDHSYEQYF
TRBV30	TRBJ1-1	.	.	TGTGCCTGGAGCCGACGGGGAGGGGATGAAGCTTTCTTT	CAWSRRGGDEAFF
TRBV5-4	TRBJ2-1	.	.	TGTGCCAGCAGCCCAGTAGGGAATGAGCAGTTCTTC	CASSPVGNEQFF
TRBV30	TRBJ2-5	.	.	TGTGCCTGGAGTGTTGGGGTCGGGGAGACCCAGTACTTC	CAWSVGVGETQYF
TRBV11-2	TRBJ1-1	.	.	TGTGCCAGCAGCTTGACAAGGGGGAACACTGAAGCTTTCTTT	CASSLTRGNTEAFF
TRBV14	TRBJ2-3	.	.	TGTGCCAGCAGCCAAGGCCGGGATACTATTGTAGATACGCAGTATTTT	CASSQGRDTIVDTQYF
TRBV6-6	TRBJ1-2	.	.	TGTGCCAGCAGCCCCCCCGCCGGGTCATATGGCTACACCTTC	CASSPPAGSYGYTF